This TCR beta chain is from a study of T cells after yellow fever vaccination. Looking at the study overall: Researchers used SMART-Seq v4 Ultra Low Input to prepare fractions that had low cell numbers. Study outcomes and limitations: Post-booster repertoires again held most primary-vaccination clones (about 96% CD4, approximately 90% CD8). Relatively few clonotypes were ones that appeared in both CD4 and CD8 compartments.

V trimming: 6 bases; J trimming: 1 base; junction bases outside the gene matches: 9. Per the germline V gene, CDR1 is MDHEN and CDR2 is SYDVKM. CDR3 length: 17 amino acids. 5'RACE template switching added a universal primer site and UMIs to TCR cDNA. A single record per CDR3 protein comes from TCRdb applying MiXCR to the 5' RACE reads. The top ten clones hold about 40% of a sample with 150,000 to 200,000 distinct CDR3 sequences, 9.3% of them seen once. With respect to this clonotype: Its antigen remains unidentified.

Sequenced here: CD8+ T cells sorted from PBMCs, sampled 45 days after the yellow fever booster vaccination. The chain employs TRBV28 and TRBJ2-7; 13 nucleotides agree with TRBD2. This clonotype originated in a man younger than 35 who received the YFV17D yellow fever vaccine. DNA for the CDR3: TGTGCCAGCAGCACCACTAGCGGGGGGGGTCTTTCCTACGAGCAGTACTTC. It codes for CASSTTSGGGLSYEQYF. The full variable domain, with the rest looked up from reference TRBV28 and TRBJ2-7, is DVKVTQSSRYLVKRTGEKVFLECVQDMDHENMFWYRQDPGLGLRLIYFSYDVKMKEKGDIPEGYSVSREKKERFSLILESASTNQTSMYLCASSTTSGGGLSYEQYFGPGTRLTVT.